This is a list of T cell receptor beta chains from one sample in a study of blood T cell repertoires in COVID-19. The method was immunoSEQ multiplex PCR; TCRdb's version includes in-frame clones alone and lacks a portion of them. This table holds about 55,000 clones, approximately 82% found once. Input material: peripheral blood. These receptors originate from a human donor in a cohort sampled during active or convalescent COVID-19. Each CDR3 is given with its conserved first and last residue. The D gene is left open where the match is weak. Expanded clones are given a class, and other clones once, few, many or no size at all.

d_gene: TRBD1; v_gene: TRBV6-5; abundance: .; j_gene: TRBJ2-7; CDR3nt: TGTGCCAGCACCTCGGGGACAGCCTCCTACGAGCAGTACTTC; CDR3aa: CASTSGTASYEQYF
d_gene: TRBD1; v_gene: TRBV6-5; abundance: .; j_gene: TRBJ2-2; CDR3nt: TGTGCCAGCAGAGGGACAGCGAACACCGGGGAGCTGTTTTTT; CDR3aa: CASRGTANTGELFF
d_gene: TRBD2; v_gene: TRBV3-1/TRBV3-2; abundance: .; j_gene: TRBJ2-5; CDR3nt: TGTGCCAGCAGCCAAAGACTAGCGGGGTACCAAGAGACCCAGTACTTC; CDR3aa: CASSQRLAGYQETQYF
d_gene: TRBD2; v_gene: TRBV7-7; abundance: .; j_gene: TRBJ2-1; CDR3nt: TGTGCTAGCAGCTTGGGGACTAGCAGCCACAATGAGCAGTTCTTC; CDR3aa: CASSLGTSSHNEQFF
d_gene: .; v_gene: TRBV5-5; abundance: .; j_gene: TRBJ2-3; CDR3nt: TGTGCCAGCAGCTTTGGGGGGACCGCAGATACGCAGTATTTT; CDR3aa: CASSFGGTADTQYF
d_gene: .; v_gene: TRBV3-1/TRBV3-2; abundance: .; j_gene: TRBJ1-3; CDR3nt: TGTGCCAGCAGCCAAGATCCCCCAGTCGACTCTGGAAACACCATATATTTT; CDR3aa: CASSQDPPVDSGNTIYF
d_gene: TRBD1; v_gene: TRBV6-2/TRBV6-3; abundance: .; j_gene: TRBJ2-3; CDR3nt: TGTGCCAGCAGCCCGGACAGGACAAGACGAGATACGCAGTATTTT; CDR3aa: CASSPDRTRRDTQYF
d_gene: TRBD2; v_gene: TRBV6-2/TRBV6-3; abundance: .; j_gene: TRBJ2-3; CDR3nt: TGTGCCAGCAGACCTACTTCCGCGGCCCCGGGACTAACCCCAGTCGGGGCAGATACGCAGTATTTT; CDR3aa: CASRPTSAAPGLTPVGADTQYF
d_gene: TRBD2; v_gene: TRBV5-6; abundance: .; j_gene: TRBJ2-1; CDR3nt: TGTGCCAGCAGCTTTGGACTAGCGGGGAGGAGCTCCTACAATGAGCAGTTCTTC; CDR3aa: CASSFGLAGRSSYNEQFF
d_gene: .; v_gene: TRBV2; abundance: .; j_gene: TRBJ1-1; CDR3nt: TGTGCCAGCAGTCTAAAGGTAGGAGGCACTGAAGCTTTCTTT; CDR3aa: CASSLKVGGTEAFF
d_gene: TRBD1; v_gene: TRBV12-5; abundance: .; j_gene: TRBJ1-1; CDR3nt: TGTGCTAGTGGCCTGGGACAGGGGAACACTGAAGCTTTCTTT; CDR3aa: CASGLGQGNTEAFF
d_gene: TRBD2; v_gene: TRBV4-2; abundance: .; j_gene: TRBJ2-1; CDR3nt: TGTGCCAGCAGCCAAGCTTCTAGCGGGGGCCCTTCTTACAATGAGCAGTTCTTC; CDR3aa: CASSQASSGGPSYNEQFF
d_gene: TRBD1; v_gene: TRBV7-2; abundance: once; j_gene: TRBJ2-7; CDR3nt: TGTGCCAGCAGCTCACTACCGGGACAGGGGGGCGAGCAGTACTTC; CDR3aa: CASSSLPGQGGEQYF
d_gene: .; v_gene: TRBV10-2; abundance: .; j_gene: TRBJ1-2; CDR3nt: TGCGCCAGCAGTACAGTATTCAGCTATGGCTACACCTTC; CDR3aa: CASSTVFSYGYTF
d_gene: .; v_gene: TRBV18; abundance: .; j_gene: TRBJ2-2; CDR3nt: TGTGCCAGCTCACCAATGTACGGAGACTACACCGGGGAGCTGTTTTTT; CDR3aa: CASSPMYGDYTGELFF
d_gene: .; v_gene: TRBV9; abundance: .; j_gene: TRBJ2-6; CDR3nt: TGTGCCAGCACCTTAGGGGGGGGGCCTGGGGCCAACGTCCTGACTTTC; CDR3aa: CASTLGGGPGANVLTF
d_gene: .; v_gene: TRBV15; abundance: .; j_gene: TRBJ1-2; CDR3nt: TGTGCCACCAGCCCAGGGGATTCGGACTATGGCTACACCTTC; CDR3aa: CATSPGDSDYGYTF
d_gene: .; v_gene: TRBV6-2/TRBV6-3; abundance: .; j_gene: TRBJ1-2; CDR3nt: TGTGCCAGCAGTAACCACAGGGCCGCCTTCGGGGGCTACACCTTC; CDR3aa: CASSNHRAAFGGYTF
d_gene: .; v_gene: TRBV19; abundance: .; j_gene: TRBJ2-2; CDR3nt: TGTGCCAGTCAGGGGGCGGGGGTTACCGGGGAGCTGTTTTTT; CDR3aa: CASQGAGVTGELFF
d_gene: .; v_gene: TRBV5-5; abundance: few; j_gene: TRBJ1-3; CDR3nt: TGTGCCAGCAGCCGAGGACACCCCGCGGATGGAAACACCATATATTTT; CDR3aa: CASSRGHPADGNTIYF
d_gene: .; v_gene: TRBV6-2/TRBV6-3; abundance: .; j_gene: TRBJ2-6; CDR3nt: TGTGCCAGCAGTTACTCGACAGTCCTCTCTGGGGCCAACGTCCTGACTTTC; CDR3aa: CASSYSTVLSGANVLTF
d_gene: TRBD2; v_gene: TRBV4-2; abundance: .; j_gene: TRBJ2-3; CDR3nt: TGTGCCAGCAGCCAGGTTAGCGGGGGGGCTACAGATACGCAGTATTTT; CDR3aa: CASSQVSGGATDTQYF
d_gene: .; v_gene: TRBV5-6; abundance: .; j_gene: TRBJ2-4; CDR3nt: TGTGCCAGCAGCTTGGCGGGTAGCCTCGGAAACATTCAGTACTTC; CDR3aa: CASSLAGSLGNIQYF
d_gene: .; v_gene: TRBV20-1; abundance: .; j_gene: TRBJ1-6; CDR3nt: TGCAGTGCTTCCCCGGGCCTCCACTTT; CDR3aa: CSASPGLHF
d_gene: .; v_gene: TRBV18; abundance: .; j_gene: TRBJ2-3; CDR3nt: TGTGCCAGCACCTCGTCAGGCGGGTCCACAGATACGCAGTATTTT; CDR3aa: CASTSSGGSTDTQYF
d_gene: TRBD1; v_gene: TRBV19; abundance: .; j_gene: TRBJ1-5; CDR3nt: TGTGCCAGTAGTATGGGGACAGGTACCAATCAGCCCCAGCATTTT; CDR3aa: CASSMGTGTNQPQHF
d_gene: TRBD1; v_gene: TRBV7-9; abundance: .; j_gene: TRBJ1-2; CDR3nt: TGTGCCAGCAGCTTAATGGGGACAGGGCCCTATGGCTACACCTTC; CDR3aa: CASSLMGTGPYGYTF
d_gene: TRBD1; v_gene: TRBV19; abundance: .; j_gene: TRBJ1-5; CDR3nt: TGTGCCAGTAGTAACAGGGGTGGGCGTCAGCCCCAGCATTTT; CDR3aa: CASSNRGGRQPQHF
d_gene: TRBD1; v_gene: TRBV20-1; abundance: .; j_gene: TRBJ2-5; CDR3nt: TGCAGTGCTAGTGGGGGTGGACAGGGCGGGGAGACCCAGTACTTC; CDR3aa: CSASGGGQGGETQYF
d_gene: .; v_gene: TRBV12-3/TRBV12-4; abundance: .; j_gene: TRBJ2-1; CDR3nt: TGTGCCAGCAGTTTACTGTTTGAGCAGTTCTTC; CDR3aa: CASSLLFEQFF
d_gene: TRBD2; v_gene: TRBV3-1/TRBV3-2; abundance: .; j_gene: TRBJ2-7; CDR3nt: TGTGCCAGCAGCCTGGGGACTAGCAACTACGAGCAGTACTTC; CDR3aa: CASSLGTSNYEQYF
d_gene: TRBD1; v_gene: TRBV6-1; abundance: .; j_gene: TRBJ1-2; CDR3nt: TGTGCCAGCAGTGCAGGACAGGGAAGATCTAACTATGGCTACACCTTC; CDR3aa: CASSAGQGRSNYGYTF
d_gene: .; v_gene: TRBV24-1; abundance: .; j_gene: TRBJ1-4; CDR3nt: TGTGCCACCAATACAGCAACTAATGAAAAACTGTTTTTT; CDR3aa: CATNTATNEKLFF